This TCR beta chain was sequenced during a study of blood T cell repertoires in COVID-19. This clone was recorded many times. The data were produced by immunoSEQ multiplex PCR, yet TCRdb's version contains in-frame clones alone and is incomplete. The data show roughly 250,000 clones, about nine tenths seen once. CDR1 is LGHDT, CDR2 YNNKEL, per germline (reference sequence). V gave up 0 bases and J gave up 8 bases; unmatched junction bases: 10. The CDR3 has 16 amino acids. Sample: peripheral blood. The chain is built from TRBV3-1 (or the pseudogene TRBV3-2) and TRBJ2-1, with 7 bases identical to TRBD1. The receptor was isolated from a man in his 60s who had recovered from COVID-19. CDR3 DNA: TGTGCCAGCAGCCAAGAATTAGGGGGCTTTGTCGATGAGCAGTTCTTC. Translation: CASSQELGGFVDEQFF.